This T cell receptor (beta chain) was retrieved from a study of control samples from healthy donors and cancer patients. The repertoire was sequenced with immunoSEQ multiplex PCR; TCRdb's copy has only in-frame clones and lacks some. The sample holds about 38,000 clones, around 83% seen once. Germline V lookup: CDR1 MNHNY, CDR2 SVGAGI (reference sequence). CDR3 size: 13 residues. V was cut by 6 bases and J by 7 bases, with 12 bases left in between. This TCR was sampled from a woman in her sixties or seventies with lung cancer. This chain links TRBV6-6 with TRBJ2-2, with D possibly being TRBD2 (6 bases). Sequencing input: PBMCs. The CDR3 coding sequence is TGTGCCAGCAGCCAGGAGGGGAGCGGGGAGCTGTTTTTT. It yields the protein CASSQEGSGELFF.